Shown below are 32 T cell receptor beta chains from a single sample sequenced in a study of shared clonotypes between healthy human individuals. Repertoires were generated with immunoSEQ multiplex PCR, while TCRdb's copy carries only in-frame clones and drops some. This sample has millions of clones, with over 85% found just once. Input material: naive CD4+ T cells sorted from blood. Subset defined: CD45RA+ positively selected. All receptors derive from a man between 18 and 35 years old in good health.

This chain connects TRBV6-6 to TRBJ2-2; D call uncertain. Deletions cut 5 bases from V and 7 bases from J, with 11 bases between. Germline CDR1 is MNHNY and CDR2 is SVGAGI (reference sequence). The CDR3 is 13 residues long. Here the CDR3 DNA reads TGTGCCAGCAGTGCTGGAACGGGCGGGGAGCTGTTTTTT. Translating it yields CASSAGTGGELFF.

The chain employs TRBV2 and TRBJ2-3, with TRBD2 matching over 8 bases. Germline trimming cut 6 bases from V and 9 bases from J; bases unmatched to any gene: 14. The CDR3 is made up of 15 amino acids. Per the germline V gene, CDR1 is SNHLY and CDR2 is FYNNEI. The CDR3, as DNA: TGTGCCAGCAGCGACGGGGGGGCACGTCGTGACACGCAGTATTTT. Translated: CASSDGGARRDTQYF.

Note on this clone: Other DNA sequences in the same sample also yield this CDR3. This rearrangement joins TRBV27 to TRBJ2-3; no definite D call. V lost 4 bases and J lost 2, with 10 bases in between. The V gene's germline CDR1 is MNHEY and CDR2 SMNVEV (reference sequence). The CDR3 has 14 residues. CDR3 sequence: CASSWGRDTDTQYF. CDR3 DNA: TGTGCCAGCAGTTGGGGTAGAGACACAGATACGCAGTATTTT.

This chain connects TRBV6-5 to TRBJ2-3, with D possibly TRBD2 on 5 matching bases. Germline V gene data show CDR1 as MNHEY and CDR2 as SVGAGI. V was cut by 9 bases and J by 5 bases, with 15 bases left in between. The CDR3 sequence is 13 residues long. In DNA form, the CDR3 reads TGTGCCAGTCGGGGAGCGCTAAGAGATACGCAGTATTTT. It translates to CASRGALRDTQYF.

In DNA, the CDR3 is TGTGCCAGCAGCCCGCACCCCCTACAGTTCTTC. Translation: CASSPHPLQFF. The chain uses TRBV7-9 and TRBJ2-1; D is undetermined. Germline V CDR1 and CDR2: SEHNR, FQNEAQ (reference sequence). Trimming cost V 5 bases and J 13 bases, with 12 bases left between them. The CDR3 has 11 amino acids.

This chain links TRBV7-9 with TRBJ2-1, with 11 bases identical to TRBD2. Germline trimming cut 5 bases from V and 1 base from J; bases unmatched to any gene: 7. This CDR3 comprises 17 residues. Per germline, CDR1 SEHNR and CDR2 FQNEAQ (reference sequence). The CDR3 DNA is TGTGCCAGCAGCCCCGGGACTAGCGGACTATCCTACAATGAGCAGTTCTTC. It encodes CASSPGTSGLSYNEQFF.

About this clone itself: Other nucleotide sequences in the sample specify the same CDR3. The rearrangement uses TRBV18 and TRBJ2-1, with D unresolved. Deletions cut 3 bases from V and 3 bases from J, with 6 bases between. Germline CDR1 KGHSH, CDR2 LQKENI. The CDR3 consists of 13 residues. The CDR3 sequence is CASSPPGYNEQFF. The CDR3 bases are TGTGCCAGCTCACCCCCCGGCTACAATGAGCAGTTCTTC.

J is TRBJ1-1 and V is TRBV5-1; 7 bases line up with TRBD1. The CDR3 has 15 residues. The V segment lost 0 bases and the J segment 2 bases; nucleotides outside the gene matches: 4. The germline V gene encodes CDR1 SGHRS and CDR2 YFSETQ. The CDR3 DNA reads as TGCGCCAGCAGCTTGGAGGGGACAGAAAACACTGAAGCTTTCTTT. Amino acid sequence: CASSLEGTENTEAFF.

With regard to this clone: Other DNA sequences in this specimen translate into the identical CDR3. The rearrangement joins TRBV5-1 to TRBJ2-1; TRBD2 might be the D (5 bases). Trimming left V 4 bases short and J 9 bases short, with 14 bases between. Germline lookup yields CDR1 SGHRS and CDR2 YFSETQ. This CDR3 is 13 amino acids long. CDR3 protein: CASSLLAGSEQFF. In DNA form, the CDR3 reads TGCGCCAGCAGCCTGTTGGCGGGTAGTGAGCAGTTCTTC.

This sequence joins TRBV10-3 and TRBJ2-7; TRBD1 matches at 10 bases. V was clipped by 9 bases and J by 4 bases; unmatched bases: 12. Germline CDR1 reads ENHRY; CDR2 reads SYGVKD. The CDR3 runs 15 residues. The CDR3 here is CAMGGQGQGIYEQYF. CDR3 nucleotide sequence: TGTGCCATGGGAGGTCAGGGACAGGGGATTTACGAGCAGTACTTC.

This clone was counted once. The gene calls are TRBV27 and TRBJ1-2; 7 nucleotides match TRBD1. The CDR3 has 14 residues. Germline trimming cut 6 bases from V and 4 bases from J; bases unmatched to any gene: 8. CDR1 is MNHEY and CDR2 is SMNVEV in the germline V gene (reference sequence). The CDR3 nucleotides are TGTGCCAGCAGGGCCTCCGGGACAGTCTATGGCTACACCTTC. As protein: CASRASGTVYGYTF.

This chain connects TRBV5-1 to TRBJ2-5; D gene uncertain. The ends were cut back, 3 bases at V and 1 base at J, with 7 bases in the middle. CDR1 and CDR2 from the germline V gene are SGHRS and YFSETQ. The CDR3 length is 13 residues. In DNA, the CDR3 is TGCGCCAGCAGCTCTCACTTCCAAGAGACCCAGTACTTC. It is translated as CASSSHFQETQYF.

The CDR3 loop reads CAIRTLAGQSYEQYF. CDR3 DNA sequence: TGTGCCATCCGTACACTAGCGGGGCAATCCTACGAGCAGTACTTC. The rearrangement joins TRBV10-3 to TRBJ2-7; 10 bases align to TRBD2. This CDR3 is built from 15 residues. CDR1 and CDR2 (germline): ENHRY, SYGVKD. J was trimmed by 1 base and V by 8 bases; bases with no gene match: 8.

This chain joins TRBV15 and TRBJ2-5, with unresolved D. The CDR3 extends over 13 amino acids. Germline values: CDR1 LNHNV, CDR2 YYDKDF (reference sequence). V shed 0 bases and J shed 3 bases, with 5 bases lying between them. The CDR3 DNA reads TGTGCCACCAGCAGAGATCCGGAAGAGACCCAGTACTTC. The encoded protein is CATSRDPEETQYF.

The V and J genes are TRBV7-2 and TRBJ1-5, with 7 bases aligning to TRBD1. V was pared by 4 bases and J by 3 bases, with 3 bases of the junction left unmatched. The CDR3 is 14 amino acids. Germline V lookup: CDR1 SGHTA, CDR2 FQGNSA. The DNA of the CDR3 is TGTGCCAGCAGCTACGGGACAGCCAATCAGCCCCAGCATTTT. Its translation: CASSYGTANQPQHF.

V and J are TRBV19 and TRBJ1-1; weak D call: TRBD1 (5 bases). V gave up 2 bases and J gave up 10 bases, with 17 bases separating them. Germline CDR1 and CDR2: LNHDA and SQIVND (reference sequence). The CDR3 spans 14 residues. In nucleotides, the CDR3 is TGTGCCAGTAGTATATTGGAGGGGCGAGGGCGAGCTTTCTTT. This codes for CASSILEGRGRAFF.

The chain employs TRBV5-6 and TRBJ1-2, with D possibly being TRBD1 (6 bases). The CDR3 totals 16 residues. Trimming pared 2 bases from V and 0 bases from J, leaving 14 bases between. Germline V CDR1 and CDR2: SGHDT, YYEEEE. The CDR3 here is CASSLLSGGANYGYTF. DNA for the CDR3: TGTGCCAGCAGCTTACTCTCGGGGGGCGCTAACTATGGCTACACCTTC.

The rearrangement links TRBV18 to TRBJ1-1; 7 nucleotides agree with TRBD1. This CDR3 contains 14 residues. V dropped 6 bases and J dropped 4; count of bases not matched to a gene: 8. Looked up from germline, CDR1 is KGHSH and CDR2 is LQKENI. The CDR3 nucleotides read TGTGCCAGCTCGCCAAACGCAGGGGGCACTGAAGCTTTCTTT. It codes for CASSPNAGGTEAFF.

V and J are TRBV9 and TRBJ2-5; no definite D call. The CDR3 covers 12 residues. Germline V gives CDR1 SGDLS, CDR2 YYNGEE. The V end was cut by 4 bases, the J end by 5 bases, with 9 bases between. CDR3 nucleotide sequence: TGTGCCAGCAGCCCTCACGGGGAGACCCAGTACTTC. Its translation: CASSPHGETQYF.

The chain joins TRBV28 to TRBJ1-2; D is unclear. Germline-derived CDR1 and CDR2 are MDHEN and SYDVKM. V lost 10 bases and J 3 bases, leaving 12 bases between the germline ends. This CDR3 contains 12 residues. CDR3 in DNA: TGTGCCACCTTTGATCCTTACTATGGCTACACCTTC. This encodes CATFDPYYGYTF.

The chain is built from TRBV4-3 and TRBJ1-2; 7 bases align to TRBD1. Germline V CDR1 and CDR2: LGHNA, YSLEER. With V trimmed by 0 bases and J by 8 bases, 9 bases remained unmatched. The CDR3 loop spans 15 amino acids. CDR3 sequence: CASSQDYRQGGGYTF. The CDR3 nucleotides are TGCGCCAGCAGCCAAGATTATAGACAGGGCGGCGGCTACACCTTC.

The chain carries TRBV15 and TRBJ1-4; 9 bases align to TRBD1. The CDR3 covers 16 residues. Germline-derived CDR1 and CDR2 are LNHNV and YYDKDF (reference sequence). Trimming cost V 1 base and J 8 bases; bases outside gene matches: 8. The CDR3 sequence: CATSRVPGQGEEKLFF. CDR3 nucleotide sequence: TGTGCCACCAGCAGAGTCCCGGGACAGGGCGAGGAAAAACTGTTTTTT. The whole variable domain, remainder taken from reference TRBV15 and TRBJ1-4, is DAMVIQNPRYQVTQFGKPVTLSCSQTLNHNVMYWYQQKSSQAPKLLFHYYDKDFNNEADTPDNFQSRRPNTSFCFLDIRSPGLGDTAMYLCATSRVPGQGEEKLFFGSGTQLSVL.

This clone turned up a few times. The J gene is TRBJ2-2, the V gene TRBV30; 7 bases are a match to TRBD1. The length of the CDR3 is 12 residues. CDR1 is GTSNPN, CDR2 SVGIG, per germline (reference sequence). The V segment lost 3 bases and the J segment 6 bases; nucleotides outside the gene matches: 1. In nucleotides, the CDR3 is TGTGCCTGGAGCAGGGGGTCCGGGGAGCTGTTTTTT. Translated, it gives CAWSRGSGELFF. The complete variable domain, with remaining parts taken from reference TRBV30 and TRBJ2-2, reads SQTIHQWPATLVQPVGSPLSLECTVEGTSNPNLYWYRQAAGRGLQLLFYSVGIGQISSEVPQNLSASRPQDRQFILSSKKLLLSDSGFYLCAWSRGSGELFFGEGSRLTVL.

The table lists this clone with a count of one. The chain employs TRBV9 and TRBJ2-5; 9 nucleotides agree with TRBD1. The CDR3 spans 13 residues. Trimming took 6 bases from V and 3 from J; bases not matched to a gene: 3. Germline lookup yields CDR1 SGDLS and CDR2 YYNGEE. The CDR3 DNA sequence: TGTGCCAGCAAAAGGACAGGGGAAGAGACCCAGTACTTC. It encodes CASKRTGEETQYF.

CDR3 coding DNA: TGTGCCTGGAACTCACAGGGGTACGATCAGCCCCAGCATTTT. This gives the protein CAWNSQGYDQPQHF. This sequence joins TRBV30 and TRBJ1-5; 7 bases match TRBD1. Germline V gene data show CDR1 as GTSNPN and CDR2 as SVGIG (reference sequence). With 4 bases clipped from V and 5 bases from J, the junction kept 8 bases outside the gene matches. The CDR3 consists of 14 residues.

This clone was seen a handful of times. This CDR3 is CASRRTGAYTGELFF. The CDR3, as DNA: TGTGCCAGCAGGAGGACAGGGGCGTACACCGGGGAGCTGTTTTTT. The chain employs TRBV2 and TRBJ2-2, with 9 bases fitting TRBD1. J was trimmed by 3 bases and V by 6 bases; bases with no gene match: 5. Germline V gives CDR1 SNHLY, CDR2 FYNNEI. This CDR3 comprises 15 residues. Looking up the rest from reference TRBV2 and TRBJ2-2 gives the full variable domain: EPEVTQTPSHQVTQMGQEVILRCVPISNHLYFYWYRQILGQKVEFLVSFYNNEISEKSEIFDDQFSVERPDGSNFTLKIRSTKLEDSAMYFCASRRTGAYTGELFFGEGSRLTVL.

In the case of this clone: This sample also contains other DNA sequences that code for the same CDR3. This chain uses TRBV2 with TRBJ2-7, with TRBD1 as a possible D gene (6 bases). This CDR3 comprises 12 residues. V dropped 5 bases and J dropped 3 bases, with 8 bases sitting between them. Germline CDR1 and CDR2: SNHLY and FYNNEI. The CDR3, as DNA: TGTGCCAGCAGTCAGGACAGCTACGAGCAGTACTTC. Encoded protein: CASSQDSYEQYF.

The CDR3 bases are TGTGCCAGCTCACCGGGGAGGGGGGACAATTCACCCCTCCACTTT. It codes for CASSPGRGDNSPLHF. This sequence joins TRBV18 and TRBJ1-6; D is possibly TRBD1 (6 bases). The germline V and J ends were trimmed by 3 bases and 7 bases, with 13 bases remaining between them. The germline gives CDR1 KGHSH, CDR2 LQKENI. The CDR3 is 15 amino acids.

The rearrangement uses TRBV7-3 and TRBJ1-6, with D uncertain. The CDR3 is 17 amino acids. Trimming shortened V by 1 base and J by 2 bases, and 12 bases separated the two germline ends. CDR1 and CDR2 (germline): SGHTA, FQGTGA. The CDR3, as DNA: TGTGCCAGCAGCTTAAGGTTCGATGGGACCTATAATTCACCCCTCCACTTT. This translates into CASSLRFDGTYNSPLHF.

The CDR3 bases are TGCGCCAGCAGCCAAGGGCCCTCTGTGGGCACAGATACGCAGTATTTT. Protein: CASSQGPSVGTDTQYF. The rearrangement links TRBV4-3 to TRBJ2-3; D ambiguous. Germline CDR1 and CDR2: LGHNA and YSLEER. Trimming stripped 1 base from V and 1 base from J, with 12 bases between. The CDR3 has 16 amino acids.

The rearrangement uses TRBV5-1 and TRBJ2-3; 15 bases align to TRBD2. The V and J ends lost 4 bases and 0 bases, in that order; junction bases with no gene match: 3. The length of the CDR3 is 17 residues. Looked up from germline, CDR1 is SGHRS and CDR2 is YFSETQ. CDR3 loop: CASSGTSGGTSTDTQYF. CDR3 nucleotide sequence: TGCGCCAGCAGCGGGACTAGCGGGGGGACCAGCACAGATACGCAGTATTTT. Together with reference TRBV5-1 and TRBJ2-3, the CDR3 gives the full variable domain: KAGVTQTPRYLIKTRGQQVTLSCSPISGHRSVSWYQQTPGQGLQFLFEYFSETQRNKGNFPGRFSGRQFSNSRSEMNVSTLELGDSALYLCASSGTSGGTSTDTQYFGPGTRLTVL.

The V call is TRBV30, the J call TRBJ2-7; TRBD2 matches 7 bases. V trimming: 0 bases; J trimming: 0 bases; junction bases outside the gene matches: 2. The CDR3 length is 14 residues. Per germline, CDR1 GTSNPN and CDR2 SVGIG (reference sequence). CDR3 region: CAWSVTSVSYEQYF. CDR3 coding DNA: TGTGCCTGGAGTGTTACTAGCGTCTCCTACGAGCAGTACTTC.